This is a list of T cell receptor beta chains from one sample in a study of long-term antiretroviral therapy in people with HIV. The method was immunoSEQ multiplex PCR; TCRdb's version includes in-frame clones alone and lacks a portion of them. The sample has 20,000 to 25,000 clones; 80% to 85% are singletons. The sequences come from unsorted PBMCs, collected 0.2 years after starting antiretroviral therapy. These receptors came from a woman aged 25 to 39 with HIV. Both conserved end residues are part of each CDR3. The D gene is left open where the match is weak. The size entry is marked missing in some rows and otherwise reads once, few, many or a size class.

. TRBJ1-1 . TRBV18 TGTGCCAGCTCACCGACGAACACTGAAGCTTTCTTT CASSPTNTEAFF
. TRBJ2-1 . TRBV7-2 TGTGCCAGCAGCTTAGCCGCAGGGAGGCTCCATGAGCAGTTCTTC CASSLAAGRLHEQFF
. TRBJ1-1 . TRBV11-2 TGTGCCAGCAGCCATCCTCCAAATATAAGGGAAGAAACTAACACTGAAGCTTTCTTT CASSHPPNIREETNTEAFF
. TRBJ1-2 . TRBV5-8 TGTGCCAGCACCCCCCGGGAGTCCGAGGCGGGTTACTATGGCTACACCTTC CASTPRESEAGYYGYTF
. TRBJ2-5 . TRBV2 TGTGCCAGCAGGTACGGGACGTCGCTGTTGACAGGGACCCAGTACTTC CASRYGTSLLTGTQYF
. TRBJ2-2 once TRBV5-6 TGTGCCAGCAGCTTGCTTCTGACTATCTTTGAGAACACCGGGGAGCTGTTTTTT CASSLLLTIFENTGELFF
TRBD1 TRBJ1-5 . TRBV4-1 TGCGCCAGCAGCCATGCTTCCGGGACAGACAATCAGCCCCAGCATTTT CASSHASGTDNQPQHF
. TRBJ1-5 once TRBV27 TGTGCCAGCAGTCTTCCCTGGGACCCGGTTACACGGGGGGGGTGCAATCAGCCCCAGCATTTT CASSLPWDPVTRGGCNQPQHF
. TRBJ2-6 . TRBV14 TGTGCCAGCAGCCAAGATACGGGTCCCAGCTCTGGGGCCAACGTCCTGACTTTC CASSQDTGPSSGANVLTF
. TRBJ1-1 . TRBV5-6 TGTGCCAGCAGCCAGGACAGAGAGAACACTGAAGCTTTCTTT CASSQDRENTEAFF
. TRBJ1-3 . TRBV7-9 TGTGCCAGCAGTCCCCAGGGAACAGGGGGAAACACCATATATTTT CASSPQGTGGNTIYF
TRBD1 TRBJ1-2 . TRBV5-1 TGCGCCAGCAGGCGCGCTGGGACAGGGGGCGAAGGCTATGGCTACACCTTC CASRRAGTGGEGYGYTF
. TRBJ2-2 large TRBV27 TGTGCCAGCAGTCCCTACACCGGGGAGCTGTTTTTT CASSPYTGELFF
. TRBJ1-2 . TRBV28 TGTGCCAGCAGTTTTCGGCAGGATTATGGCTACACCTTC CASSFRQDYGYTF
TRBD1 TRBJ2-5 . TRBV28 TGTGCCAGCAGTGGTAACAGGGGAAGCGAGACCCAGTACTTC CASSGNRGSETQYF
. TRBJ2-2 . TRBV5-6 TGTGCCAGCAGCATATCCGGGGAGCTGTTTTTT CASSISGELFF
TRBD1 TRBJ2-7 . TRBV7-8 TGTGCCAGCAGCCCCCGGACAGGTCCCTACGAGCAGTACTTC CASSPRTGPYEQYF
. TRBJ2-3 once TRBV19 TGTGCCAGTAGTATGGTTCTCGTTAGCACAGATACGCAGTATTTT CASSMVLVSTDTQYF
. TRBJ2-1 . TRBV27 TGTGCCAGCACCGATAGAAATGAGCAGTTCTTC CASTDRNEQFF
. TRBJ2-2 . TRBV6-1 TGTGCCATCTGGACTCACACCGGGGAGCTGTTTTTT CAIWTHTGELFF
. TRBJ1-3 . TRBV27 TGTGCCAGCAGTCTCACGGGCCTCCCTGGAAACACCATATATTTT CASSLTGLPGNTIYF
TRBD1 TRBJ1-2 . TRBV6-6 TGTGCCAGCAGTTACGGGGACAGTCGTAACTATGGCTACACCTTC CASSYGDSRNYGYTF
. TRBJ2-7 . TRBV5-1 TGCGCCAGCAACCGGGACGGCTCCTACGAGCAGTACTTC CASNRDGSYEQYF
TRBD2 TRBJ2-3 . TRBV7-2 TGTGCCAGCAGCTTAGCGCCTAGCGGGCCTTCATGGGGGGATACGCAGTATTTT CASSLAPSGPSWGDTQYF
. TRBJ1-6 . TRBV9 TGTGCCAGCAGCGCCCTGGAGGGGGCCTATAATTCACCCCTCCACTTT CASSALEGAYNSPLHF
. TRBJ1-3 . TRBV27 TGTGCCAGCAGTCCCGGGATGTCGAGAAACACCATATATTTT CASSPGMSRNTIYF
. TRBJ1-1 . TRBV2 TGTGCCAGCAGGGGGGAGGCGAACACTGAAGCTTTCTTT CASRGEANTEAFF
. TRBJ2-7 . TRBV6-1 TGTGCCAGCAGTAGGCAGAGGAACTACGAGCAGTACTTC CASSRQRNYEQYF
TRBD1 TRBJ1-2 . TRBV6-5 TGTGCCAGCAGTGGCGACAGGGGCCTTGACTATGGCTACACCTTC CASSGDRGLDYGYTF
. TRBJ1-2 . TRBV10-1 TGCGCCAGCAGTCTTACCTATCCAATTCAGGGGACGCTTCTCCGATGTGGCTATGGCTACACCTTC CASSLTYPIQGTLLRCGYGYTF
TRBD2 TRBJ2-3 . TRBV18 TGTGCCAGCTCACCTAATCTAGCGGCGAGTACAGATACGCAGTATTTT CASSPNLAASTDTQYF
TRBD1 TRBJ1-2 . TRBV6-1 TGTGCCAGTAGTGAGTGGACAGGGAGTAATGGCTACACCTTC CASSEWTGSNGYTF
. TRBJ2-3 . TRBV6-5 TGTGCCAGCAGTTACTCAGCCAGCGGCCGCACAGATACGCAGTATTTT CASSYSASGRTDTQYF
. TRBJ1-1 few TRBV6-6 TGTGCCAGCAACAGACAGCACACTGAAGCTTTCTTT CASNRQHTEAFF
. TRBJ1-2 . TRBV5-4 TGTGCCAGCAGCTTGACAGTAACGTATGGCTACACCTTC CASSLTVTYGYTF
. TRBJ1-2 . TRBV30 TGTGCCTGGAGTGCGGCCTCCTATGGCTACACCTTC CAWSAASYGYTF
TRBD1 TRBJ1-1 . TRBV5-1 TGCGCCAGCAGCTCGCAGGGGGCGCCGGGCACTGAAGCTTTCTTT CASSSQGAPGTEAFF
. TRBJ1-2 . TRBV6-1 TGTGCCAGCAATACAAACTATGGCTACACCTTC CASNTNYGYTF